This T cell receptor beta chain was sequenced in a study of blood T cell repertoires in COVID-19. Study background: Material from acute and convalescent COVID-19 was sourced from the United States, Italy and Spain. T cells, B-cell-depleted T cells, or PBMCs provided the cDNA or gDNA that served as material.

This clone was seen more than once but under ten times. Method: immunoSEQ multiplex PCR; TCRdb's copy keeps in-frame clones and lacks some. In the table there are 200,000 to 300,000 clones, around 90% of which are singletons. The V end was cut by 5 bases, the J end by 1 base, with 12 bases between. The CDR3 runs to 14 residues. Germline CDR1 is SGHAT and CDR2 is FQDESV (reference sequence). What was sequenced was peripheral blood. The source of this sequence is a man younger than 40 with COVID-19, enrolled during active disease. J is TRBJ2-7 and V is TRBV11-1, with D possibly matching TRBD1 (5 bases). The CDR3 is CASSTNRQSYEQYF. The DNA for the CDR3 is TGTGCCAGCAGCACGAACCGACAGTCCTACGAGCAGTACTTC.